This TCR beta chain was sequenced during a study of read filtering for tumor transcriptome and immune sequencing. Molecular barcoded adaptors covering alpha/delta and beta/gamma chains were used on approximately 440 ng RNA. TCRdb fed the reads into MiXCR, producing one record per CDR3 protein. The sample comprises tens of thousands of distinct CDR3 sequences, approximately 18% of which are singletons, and 15% rests with the top ten. Notes on the study in general: This fraction held mixed bone marrow immune cells after CD138-negative sorting. Single-read clonotypes: about 81.9% of IR-seq clonotypes (about 3.5% of reads), about 70% of RNA-seq clonotypes (under 50% of reads).

As concerns this clonotype: Its antigen is unknown. This may arise from a read error, as a much more abundant clone is one base away.

The sequencing input was a population of CD138-negative cells sorted from bone marrow. This TCR derives from a donor aged 40 or over with multiple myeloma.

DNA of the CDR3: TGTGCCGGCGGCCCTACCGGGACTAGTAACTATGAGCAGTTCTTC. The encoded protein is CAGGPTGTSNYEQFF. The chain carries TRBV12-3 or TRBV12-4 and TRBJ2-1; 8 bases align to TRBD2. This CDR3 is built from 15 residues. Trimming at V came to 11 bases and at J to 8 bases, leaving 17 bases not matched to a gene.